The source of this T cell receptor (beta chain) is a study of blood T cell repertoires in COVID-19. Study background: The United States, Italy and Spain supplied acute and convalescent COVID-19 samples. Sources were T cells, B-cell-depleted T cells, or PBMCs; the material itself was cDNA or gDNA.

The CDR3 is 16 amino acids. The germline V gene encodes CDR1 SEHNR and CDR2 FQNEAQ (reference sequence). V was cut by 4 bases and J by 5 bases, with 18 bases left in between. Original processing notes: Nucleated cell number was recorded as an estimate derived from reference gene primer amplification. Measured with immunoSEQ multiplex PCR; TCRdb has only the in-frame clones, and not every one. V and J calls and clone size are those listed in that table; D and trimming were worked out from the DNA. The sample shows around 100,000 clones, 90% of them seen only once. The gene calls are TRBV7-9 and TRBJ2-1; D is uncertain. The receptor comes from a man between 50 and 59 years old with acute or convalescent COVID-19. Material: peripheral blood. In DNA form, the CDR3 reads TGTGCCAGCAGCTCCCCAGCCAACGGAGTCCACAATGAGCAGTTCTTC. It encodes CASSSPANGVHNEQFF.